One sample yielded the 9 T cell receptor beta chains listed below, sequenced in a study of T cell repertoires in cytomegalovirus infection. Their target antigens are unknown. Via MiXCR, TCRdb re-called the reads, giving one row per CDR3 protein. In the table there are fewer than 950,000 distinct CDR3 sequences, less than 35% of which are singletons. Specimen: cultured CD8+ T cells from PBMCs, collected from culture after CMV antigen stimulation. The receptors derive from a human donor in good health (CMV status not recorded). Some clones in this sample may be carry-over from other donors' samples.

This clonotype came up many times. The chain is built from TRBV7-8 and TRBJ2-7; 9 bases are a match to TRBD1. The CDR3 runs to 14 residues. V lost 5 bases and J lost 5; bases outside the gene matches: 7. Germline assignment: CDR1 SGHVS and CDR2 FQNEAQ. The CDR3 spells CASSVPGQGDEQYF. The CDR3 DNA reads as TGTGCCAGCAGCGTGCCGGGACAGGGAGACGAGCAGTACTTC.

This clonotype was detected ten times or more. V is TRBV7-9 and J is TRBJ1-5; D gene uncertain. The CDR3 sequence is 15 residues long. Germline V gene data show CDR1 as SEHNR and CDR2 as FQNEAQ (reference sequence). Trimming pared 3 bases from V and 1 base from J, leaving 10 bases between. CDR3 sequence: CASSFLGGSNQPQHF. In DNA, the CDR3 is TGTGCCAGCAGCTTTTTGGGAGGCAGCAATCAGCCCCAGCATTTT.

Regarding this clonotype: Being one base from a much bigger clone, this may be a read error. The V and J genes are TRBV7-8 and TRBJ2-3, with 15 bases that match TRBD2. There are 22 residues in the CDR3. CDR1 and CDR2 from the germline V gene are SGHVS and FQNEAQ. The CDR3, as DNA: TGTGCCAGCAGCCAACCCGGGGCGGGGACTAGCGGGGGGTGGCCTCCCCTCGATACGCGGTATTTT. It translates to CASSQPGAGTSGGWPPLDTRYF.

The CDR3 sequence is CSARDLVAGELFF. The CDR3 nucleotides read TGCAGTGCTAGAGATTTGGTCGCCGGGGAGCTGTTTTTT. The chain employs TRBV20-1 and TRBJ2-2; D remains ambiguous. Germline V CDR1 and CDR2: DFQATT, SNEGSKA (reference sequence). Trimming pared 0 bases from V and 6 bases from J, leaving 8 bases between. This CDR3 spans 13 amino acids.

The V and J genes are TRBV7-9 and TRBJ2-7, with D unclear. With 2 bases removed from V and 5 bases from J, the gap between germline ends came to 4 bases. The germline gives CDR1 SEHNR, CDR2 FQNEAQ (reference sequence). The CDR3 has 11 amino acids. CDR3 nucleotides: TGTGCCAGCAGCTTAACCCACGAGCAGTACTTC. Protein: CASSLTHEQYF.

A few counts support this clonotype. The V and J genes are TRBV12-3 or TRBV12-4 and TRBJ2-2, with TRBD2 identical over 11 bases. The CDR3 extends over 16 amino acids. The V and J ends lost 3 bases and 4 bases, in that order; junction bases with no gene match: 4. CDR3 nucleotides: TGTGCCAGCAGTTTTGTACTAGCGGGGGCCACCGGGGAGCTGTTTTTT. Translating it yields CASSFVLAGATGELFF.

This clonotype occurred many times. The rearrangement links TRBV6-1 to TRBJ2-3; D is uncertain. V lost 7 bases, J lost 2 bases, and 13 bases lay in between. This CDR3 has 14 residues. Germline V gene data show CDR1 as MNHNS and CDR2 as SASEGT. In DNA, the CDR3 is TGTGCCAGCATGTCGGATCAAGCCACAGATACGCAGTATTTT. It translates to CASMSDQATDTQYF.

CDR3 region: CASSLDWSEPTNSPLHF. The DNA of the CDR3 is TGTGCCAGCAGCTTAGACTGGTCGGAACCTACTAATTCACCCCTCCACTTT. The chain employs TRBV7-9 and TRBJ1-6, with D hard to call. V shed 1 base and J shed 6 bases, with 16 bases lying between them. Per germline, CDR1 SEHNR and CDR2 FQNEAQ (reference sequence). This CDR3 has 17 amino acids.

In its sample, this clonotype was seen many times. The rearrangement joins TRBV19 to TRBJ1-1; D unresolved. CDR1 and CDR2 from the germline V gene are LNHDA and SQIVND (reference sequence). CDR3 size: 15 residues. With 1 base removed from V and 0 bases from J, the gap between germline ends came to 9 bases. CDR3 DNA: TGTGCCAGTAGTATAGGGCCGAACATGAACACTGAAGCTTTCTTT. It translates to CASSIGPNMNTEAFF.